The 18 T cell receptor beta chains below were found in one sample sequenced in a study of T cells expressing NK-cell markers. TCRdb re-called the 5' RACE reads and catalogs CDR3 proteins one per entry, DNA excluded. The sample table includes roughly 450,000 distinct CDR3 sequences. Material: blood T cells: a sorted CD56 or NKG2C T cell subset, CD4+ or CD8+ T cells, or bulk PBMC T cells (not recorded which). Receptors were obtained from a woman in her forties or fifties in good health.

The rearrangement joins TRBV15 to TRBJ2-3. This CDR3 spans 15 amino acids. CDR1 and CDR2 from the germline V gene are LNHNV and YYDKDF (reference sequence). This CDR3 reads CATSRDPAGPDTQYF.

This chain connects TRBV5-1 to TRBJ2-1. Looked up from germline, CDR1 is SGHRS and CDR2 is YFSETQ. CDR3 size: 14 residues. The CDR3 region is CASSLDSSYNEQFF.

J is TRBJ2-1 and V is TRBV29-1; TCRdb outputs TRBD1, but without DNA this stays unchecked. CDR3 length equals 12 residues. The germline CDR1 and CDR2 sequences are SQVTM and ANQGSEA. This chain's CDR3 is CSTRRGQNEQFF.

The V gene is TRBV11-2, the J gene TRBJ1-1; the TCRdb call, TRBD1, lacks DNA for checking. Germline V gene lookup returns CDR1 SGHAT and CDR2 FQNNGV. The CDR3 is 13 residues long. CDR3 protein: CASSPTGMTEAFF.

CDR3 protein: CASSLALAALPGTGELFF. The chain combines TRBV5-6 with TRBJ2-2; TCRdb's D call of TRBD2 is untestable without DNA. The CDR3 is 18 residues long. Germline CDR1 and CDR2: SGHDT and YYEEEE.

V usage is TRBV12-3 or TRBV12-4 and J usage is TRBJ1-1; without DNA, the TCRdb call of TRBD1 cannot be checked. The CDR3 sequence is 11 residues long. The CDR3 sequence: CASSYQGMAFF.

The chain joins TRBV5-1 to TRBJ2-5; no DNA is available, so the TRBD2 call from TCRdb remains unchecked. The germline V gene has CDR1 SGHRS and CDR2 YFSETQ. This CDR3 contains 15 residues. CDR3 sequence: CASSYSGLLGETQYF.

V usage is TRBV6-1 and J usage is TRBJ2-2. The CDR3 is 13 residues long. CDR1 is MNHNS and CDR2 is SASEGT in the germline V gene. The CDR3 reads CASMAYLTGELFF.

The CDR3 spells CASSSSRLAGGWGYEQFF. The J gene is TRBJ2-1, the V gene TRBV7-2; TCRdb selects TRBD2, and the lack of DNA leaves this call unchecked. Germline loops: CDR1 SGHTA, CDR2 FQGNSA. The CDR3 spans 18 residues.

This sequence joins TRBV20-1 and TRBJ1-5; absent DNA, TCRdb's TRBD1 call cannot be checked. CDR3 size: 14 residues. CDR1 and CDR2 from the germline V gene are DFQATT and SNEGSKA (reference sequence). CDR3: CSLTQGVGNQPQHF.

The chain employs TRBV5-1 and TRBJ2-5; no DNA is available, so the TRBD2 call from TCRdb remains unchecked. There are 17 residues in the CDR3. Per germline, CDR1 SGHRS and CDR2 YFSETQ. The CDR3 reads CASSLTASGRTEETQYF. Combining the CDR3 with reference TRBV5-1 and TRBJ2-5 gives the whole variable domain KAGVTQTPRYLIKTRGQQVTLSCSPISGHRSVSWYQQTPGQGLQFLFEYFSETQRNKGNFPGRFSGRQFSNSRSEMNVSTLELGDSALYLCASSLTASGRTEETQYFGPGTRLLVL.

The chain uses TRBV27 and TRBJ2-7; TCRdb outputs TRBD1, but without DNA this stays unchecked. This CDR3 region has 15 residues. The germline CDR1 and CDR2 sequences are MNHEY and SMNVEV (reference sequence). The CDR3 is CASSLVPTGFYEQYF.

The genes are TRBV7-8 and TRBJ2-3. The germline gives CDR1 SGHVS, CDR2 FQNEAQ. The CDR3 is 17 residues long. CDR3 amino acids: CASSLEPSYSSTDTQYF.

The V call is TRBV7-7, the J call TRBJ2-1. The CDR3 length is 15 residues. Germline CDR1 reads SSHAT; CDR2 reads FNYEAQ (reference sequence). CDR3 loop: CASSLNPGGANEQFF.

This sequence joins TRBV6-5 and TRBJ2-5; TCRdb designates TRBD2, a call that cannot be tested without DNA. This CDR3 has 12 residues. Germline assignment: CDR1 MNHEY and CDR2 SVGAGI. The CDR3 region is CASWTSGETQYF.

The V and J genes are TRBV5-1 and TRBJ1-4; TCRdb's D call of TRBD1 is untestable without DNA. The germline gives CDR1 SGHRS, CDR2 YFSETQ. This CDR3 is built from 14 residues. The CDR3 loop reads CASSYGTLDGKLFF.

The chain uses TRBV4-2 and TRBJ2-5. Germline V gene lookup returns CDR1 LGHNA and CDR2 YNFKEQ. The CDR3 length is 13 residues. CDR3 sequence reads: CASSPREVETQYF.

The CDR3 loop reads CATSRDLRASNQPQHF. The chain has TRBV15 and TRBJ1-5. The CDR3 extends over 16 amino acids. Germline-derived CDR1 and CDR2 are LNHNV and YYDKDF (reference sequence).